The 20 T cell receptor beta chains below all came from one sample that was sequenced in a study of control samples from healthy donors and cancer patients. Generated by immunoSEQ multiplex PCR, the TCRdb table keeps only in-frame clones and is missing some. The sample contains tens of thousands of clones, 93% of which appear only once. The sample was blood. The receptors were sampled from a woman in her twenties or thirties in good health.

The chain uses TRBV5-6 and TRBJ1-3; D is unresolved. CDR3 length equals 16 residues. The germline V gene encodes CDR1 SGHDT and CDR2 YYEEEE. The V and J ends lost 4 bases and 0 bases respectively, with 14 bases between them. The CDR3 DNA is TGTGCCAGCAGCGTACGGATTCCGATCTCTGGAAACACCATATATTTT. This codes for CASSVRIPISGNTIYF.

This clone has just a few counts. The V gene is TRBV5-5, the J gene TRBJ2-1, with D perhaps matching TRBD2 (5 bases). The CDR3 is made up of 12 amino acids. Germline V gene lookup returns CDR1 SGHKS and CDR2 YYEKEE (reference sequence). The V and J ends lost 4 bases and 10 bases respectively, with 12 bases between them. CDR3 region: CASSLGVQEQFF. In DNA, the CDR3 is TGTGCCAGCAGCCTGGGAGTCCAGGAGCAGTTCTTC.

This chain links TRBV5-1 with TRBJ2-5, with D hard to call. This CDR3 spans 17 amino acids. CDR1 and CDR2 from the germline V gene are SGHRS and YFSETQ. V lost 2 bases and J lost 1, with 18 bases in between. CDR3 bases: TGCGCCAGCAGCTTAACTGCCGCCAACCTTCTCCAAGAGACCCAGTACTTC. Translating gives CASSLTAANLLQETQYF.

The rearrangement joins TRBV20-1 to TRBJ2-7; D is unresolved. V was clipped by 3 bases and J by 2 bases, with 11 bases between them. The CDR3 has 13 residues. CDR1 and CDR2 from the germline V gene are DFQATT and SNEGSKA (reference sequence). The chain's CDR3 is CSASVQDPYEQYF. The CDR3, as DNA: TGCAGTGCTAGTGTCCAGGACCCCTACGAGCAGTACTTC.

The V call is TRBV2, the J call TRBJ2-7, with D maybe TRBD1 (6 bases). V dropped 4 bases and J dropped 6 bases, with 22 bases sitting between them. The germline CDR1 and CDR2 sequences are SNHLY and FYNNEI. CDR3 size: 16 residues. The DNA for the CDR3 is TGTGCCAGCAGTGCGCCAACCACAGGGATTGTTGGCGAGCAGTACTTC. Translated: CASSAPTTGIVGEQYF.

This clone appeared once. The chain joins TRBV10-3 to TRBJ2-7; 9 bases match TRBD1. Germline-derived CDR1 and CDR2 are ENHRY and SYGVKD. V lost 8 bases and J lost 0; bases outside the gene matches: 8. The CDR3 totals 15 residues. CDR3 sequence reads: CAIGGTGTISYEQYF. As DNA, the CDR3 is TGTGCCATCGGGGGGACAGGGACTATCTCCTACGAGCAGTACTTC.

This rearrangement joins TRBV5-4 to TRBJ2-7, with D possibly TRBD1 on 5 matching bases. V lost 0 bases, J lost 0 bases, and 7 bases lay in between. The CDR3 sequence is 14 residues long. Germline-derived CDR1 and CDR2 are SGHNT and YYREEE (reference sequence). In DNA form, the CDR3 reads TGTGCCAGCAGCTTGGATACAGGCTCCTACGAGCAGTACTTC. Its translation is CASSLDTGSYEQYF.

This chain joins TRBV7-3 and TRBJ2-1; 7 bases align to TRBD1. CDR1 is SGHTA, CDR2 FQGTGA, per germline. With V trimmed by 5 bases and J by 6 bases, 10 bases remained unmatched. This CDR3 is built from 15 residues. In nucleotides, the CDR3 is TGTGCCAGCAGCCTAAGACAGGGCCCCCGCAATGAGCAGTTCTTC. Amino acids: CASSLRQGPRNEQFF.

The chain joins TRBV12-3 or TRBV12-4 to TRBJ2-5; TRBD1 is a possible D gene (5 bases). The CDR3 totals 13 residues. Trimming took 7 bases from V and 1 from J, leaving 10 bases between them. CDR3 loop: CASTRQPQETQYF. As DNA, the CDR3 is TGTGCCAGCACCAGACAGCCCCAAGAGACCCAGTACTTC.

The chain joins TRBV19 to TRBJ1-5, with 7 bases matching TRBD1. V trimming: 7 bases; J trimming: 2 bases; junction bases outside the gene matches: 8. This CDR3 is built from 15 residues. Germline V lookup: CDR1 LNHDA, CDR2 SQIVND (reference sequence). The CDR3 bases are TGTGCCAGTATCCCCACAGGGGCCGGCAATCAGCCCCAGCATTTT. It encodes CASIPTGAGNQPQHF.

CDR3 in amino acids: CASSLLIAKNIQYF. CDR3 DNA: TGTGCCAGCAGCTTGTTGATAGCCAAAAACATTCAGTACTTC. This chain uses TRBV5-6 with TRBJ2-4; the D is unclear. Germline values: CDR1 SGHDT, CDR2 YYEEEE. Trimming removed 1 base from V and 0 bases from J, with 5 bases in between. This CDR3 contains 14 residues.

V usage is TRBV6-6 and J usage is TRBJ1-1; maybe TRBD1 (5 bases). In germline, CDR1 is MNHNY, CDR2 SVGAGI (reference sequence). V was shortened by 3 bases and J by 4 bases, with 12 bases between the two germline ends. This CDR3 is built from 14 residues. The CDR3 DNA is TGTGCCAGCAGTTATGGGGCCCGGGGCACTGAAGCTTTCTTT. This encodes CASSYGARGTEAFF.

This clone was detected a few times. This chain uses TRBV18 with TRBJ1-1, with TRBD1 matching over 7 bases. Germline CDR1 and CDR2: KGHSH and LQKENI. This CDR3 is 16 amino acids long. J lost 1 base, V lost 2 bases, and 7 bases had no gene match. The CDR3 protein is CASSPNRDSQNTEAFF. CDR3 bases: TGTGCCAGCTCACCAAACCGGGACAGTCAGAACACTGAAGCTTTCTTT.

This clone was observed a single time. The chain is built from TRBV7-8 and TRBJ1-5; D is unclear. V was pared by 5 bases and J by 2 bases, with 10 bases between. Per the germline V gene, CDR1 is SGHVS and CDR2 is FQNEAQ. CDR3 length equals 14 residues. The CDR3 here is CASSPLFGNQPQHF. For the CDR3, the DNA is TGTGCCAGCAGCCCCCTATTTGGCAATCAGCCCCAGCATTTT.

The chain combines TRBV11-1 with TRBJ1-1; the D is unclear. Germline V CDR1 and CDR2: SGHAT, FQDESV (reference sequence). CDR3 length: 13 residues. Trimming stripped 2 bases from V and 6 bases from J, with 10 bases between. The CDR3 coding sequence is TGTGCCAGCAGCTTAACTTCCTCCCCTGAAGCTTTCTTT. This translates into CASSLTSSPEAFF.

The genes are TRBV19 and TRBJ2-4; TRBD1 matches 8 bases. This CDR3 is 16 amino acids long. The germline CDR1 and CDR2 sequences are LNHDA and SQIVND (reference sequence). V was pared by 5 bases and J by 2 bases, with 8 bases of the junction left unmatched. In DNA form, the CDR3 reads TGTGCCAGTAGTTTCGGACAGGGAAGGCCCAAAAACATTCAGTACTTC. Its protein product is CASSFGQGRPKNIQYF.

The gene calls are TRBV3-1 (or the pseudogene TRBV3-2) and TRBJ2-5; D might be TRBD1 (6 bases). CDR3 length equals 14 residues. Trimming left V 1 base short and J 4 bases short, with 10 bases between. From germline, CDR1 is LGHDT and CDR2 YNNKEL (reference sequence). CDR3 region: CASSQVLGAETQYF. CDR3 DNA sequence: TGTGCCAGCAGCCAAGTTCTGGGGGCAGAGACCCAGTACTTC.

This clone was found once. The chain joins TRBV19 to TRBJ1-4, with 9 bases identical to TRBD1. CDR3 length equals 14 residues. With 6 bases clipped from V and 6 bases from J, the junction kept 5 bases outside the gene matches. Germline V gene sequence: CDR1 LNHDA, CDR2 SQIVND (reference sequence). This chain's CDR3 is CASRFRTGDEKLFF. The CDR3 DNA reads as TGTGCCAGTAGATTCCGGACAGGGGATGAAAAACTGTTTTTT.

This sequence joins TRBV6-1 and TRBJ2-7, with 7 bases identical to TRBD2. Germline V gene sequence: CDR1 MNHNS, CDR2 SASEGT. After removal of 2 bases from V and 4 bases from J, the junction contained 8 bases not matched to a gene. This CDR3 is 15 amino acids long. CDR3: CASSEREGPNYEQYF. The CDR3 DNA is TGTGCCAGCAGTGAAAGGGAGGGCCCAAATTACGAGCAGTACTTC.

This clone was counted a few times. The V call is TRBV7-9, the J call TRBJ2-7; no reliable D call. Trimming removed 5 bases from V and 5 bases from J, with 10 bases in between. The CDR3 runs to 12 residues. Germline V gene data show CDR1 as SEHNR and CDR2 as FQNEAQ (reference sequence). The CDR3 bases are TGTGCCAGCAGCAAGGGTGGGAACGAGCAGTACTTC. Protein product: CASSKGGNEQYF.